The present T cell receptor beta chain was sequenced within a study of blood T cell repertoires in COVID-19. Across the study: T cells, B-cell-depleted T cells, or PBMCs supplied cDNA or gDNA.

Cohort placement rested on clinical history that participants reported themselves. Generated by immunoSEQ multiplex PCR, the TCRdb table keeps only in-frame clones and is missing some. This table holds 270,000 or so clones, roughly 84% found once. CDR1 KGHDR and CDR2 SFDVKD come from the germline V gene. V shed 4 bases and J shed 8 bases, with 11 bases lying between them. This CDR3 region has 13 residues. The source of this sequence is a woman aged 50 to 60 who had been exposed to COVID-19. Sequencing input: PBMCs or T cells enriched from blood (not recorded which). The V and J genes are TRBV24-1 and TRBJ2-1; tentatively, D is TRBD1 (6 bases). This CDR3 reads CATSDVGGHEQFF. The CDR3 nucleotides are TGTGCCACCAGTGACGTAGGGGGACATGAGCAGTTCTTC.